Shown below are 25 T cell receptor beta chains from a single sample sequenced in a study. One entry per CDR3 protein results from TCRdb running MiXCR on the RT-PCR reads. Among about 680,000 distinct CDR3 sequences listed, 14% were seen once. The sample consisted of memory CD4+ T cells from blood. These receptors all stem from a female donor in good health, serving as a healthy control.

The V and J genes are TRBV27 and TRBJ2-7; weak D call: TRBD2 (6 bases). The V gene lost 3 bases and the J gene lost 3 bases, with 18 bases spanning the gap. CDR1 is MNHEY and CDR2 is SMNVEV in the germline V gene (reference sequence). The CDR3 totals 16 residues. CDR3 sequence (DNA): TGTGCCAGCAGTTTTCAGGGCCCCGGGGGAGGCTACGAGCAGTACTTC. Its translation is CASSFQGPGGGYEQYF.

The V gene is TRBV24-1, the J gene TRBJ2-2, with D unclear. CDR1 and CDR2 (germline): KGHDR, SFDVKD. The CDR3 extends over 17 amino acids. Trimming removed 2 bases from V and 1 base from J, with 13 bases in between. This CDR3 is CATSDSYFDENTGELFF. The DNA of the CDR3 is TGTGCCACCAGTGATTCTTACTTCGATGAGAACACCGGGGAGCTGTTTTTT.

This clonotype was counted ten times or more. The CDR3 loop is CASSSSRGLAETQYF. The DNA for the CDR3 is TGTGCCAGCAGTTCCTCTAGAGGACTAGCGGAGACCCAGTACTTC. J is TRBJ2-5 and V is TRBV12-3 or TRBV12-4; 9 nucleotides agree with TRBD2. The CDR3 extends over 15 amino acids. V dropped 4 bases and J dropped 5; count of bases not matched to a gene: 8.

The V and J genes are TRBV12-3 or TRBV12-4 and TRBJ1-5; D uncertain. V gave up 6 bases and J gave up 7 bases, with 13 bases separating them. The CDR3 sequence is 13 residues long. The CDR3 nucleotides are TGTGCCAGCAGCCCTAGGGAGGAACAGCCCCAGCATTTT. Translated: CASSPREEQPQHF.

This clonotype has ten or more counts. The chain recombines TRBV6-6 with TRBJ2-7, with a possible D match to TRBD2 (5 bases). In germline, CDR1 is MNHNY, CDR2 SVGAGI (reference sequence). This CDR3 has 19 residues. V was pared by 5 bases and J by 0 bases, with 26 bases between. The CDR3 coding sequence is TGTGCCAGCAGTCCGAAGGGCCACCAGGTAGAGGGATTCTCCTACGAGCAGTACTTC. It is translated as CASSPKGHQVEGFSYEQYF.

V is TRBV5-1 and J is TRBJ2-2, with D hard to call. Trimming removed 2 bases at V and 4 bases at J, with 9 bases between. The CDR3 is 14 amino acids. Germline V gene lookup returns CDR1 SGHRS and CDR2 YFSETQ. Here the CDR3 reads CASSFEVSTGELFF. As DNA, the CDR3 is TGCGCCAGCAGCTTCGAGGTTTCCACCGGGGAGCTGTTTTTT.

This rearrangement joins TRBV5-1 to TRBJ2-1; 8 bases line up with TRBD1. Trimming at V came to 4 bases and at J to 5 bases, leaving 5 bases not matched to a gene. The V gene's germline CDR1 is SGHRS and CDR2 YFSETQ. This CDR3 has 14 amino acids. CDR3 sequence reads: CASSPQGADNEQFF. The CDR3 DNA reads TGCGCCAGCAGCCCGCAGGGGGCGGACAATGAGCAGTTCTTC.

This rearrangement joins TRBV30 to TRBJ2-1, with 11 positions matching TRBD2. V was clipped by 0 bases and J by 0 bases; unmatched bases: 13. The CDR3 runs 20 residues. Looked up from germline, CDR1 is GTSNPN and CDR2 is SVGIG (reference sequence). CDR3 bases: TGTGCCTGGAGTGTAATCCTAGCGGGAGGTAGTTGGATCTCCTACAATGAGCAGTTCTTC. Protein product: CAWSVILAGGSWISYNEQFF. The full variable domain, with the rest looked up from reference TRBV30 and TRBJ2-1, is SQTIHQWPATLVQPVGSPLSLECTVEGTSNPNLYWYRQAAGRGLQLLFYSVGIGQISSEVPQNLSASRPQDRQFILSSKKLLLSDSGFYLCAWSVILAGGSWISYNEQFFGPGTRLTVL.

Notes on this clonotype: This could be a read error, since a much larger clone is one nucleotide away. This chain uses TRBV20-1 with TRBJ2-1; 8 nucleotides match TRBD2. Germline V gene sequence: CDR1 DFQATT, CDR2 SNEGSKA (reference sequence). Losses at the gene ends were 4 bases for V and 8 bases for J; bases not matched to a gene: 13. There are 15 residues in the CDR3. The CDR3 coding sequence is TGCAGTGCTAAGGTAGCGAGCGGGGGTTGGGATGAGCAGTTCTTC. Amino acid sequence: CSAKVASGGWDEQFF.

This clonotype was observed a few times. The chain recombines TRBV7-2 with TRBJ1-6, with TRBD1 matching over 10 bases. CDR3 size: 15 residues. The V gene end was trimmed by 4 bases and the J gene end by 9 bases; junction bases not matched to a gene: 6. Per germline, CDR1 SGHTA and CDR2 FQGNSA. The CDR3 is CASSSRQGASSPLHF. The CDR3 DNA reads TGTGCCAGCAGCTCAAGACAGGGGGCGAGTTCACCCCTCCACTTT.

This clonotype came up many times. The chain employs TRBV18 and TRBJ1-5; no clear D. CDR3 length equals 13 residues. V gave up 8 bases and J gave up 2 bases, with 10 bases separating them. Germline V lookup: CDR1 KGHSH, CDR2 LQKENI. CDR3 amino acids: CASSDQGNQPQHF. CDR3 coding DNA: TGTGCCAGCAGTGACCAGGGCAATCAGCCCCAGCATTTT. Full variable domain (outside the CDR3, taken from reference TRBV18 and TRBJ1-5): NAGVMQNPRHLVRRRGQEARLRCSPMKGHSHVYWYRQLPEEGLKFMVYLQKENIIDESGMPKERFSAEFPKEGPSILRIQQVVRGDSAAYFCASSDQGNQPQHFGDGTRLSIL.

In its sample, this clonotype was seen a few times. The chain links TRBV12-3 or TRBV12-4 to TRBJ2-7; D remains unclear. This CDR3 has 16 residues. The germline V and J ends were trimmed by 7 bases and 1 base, with 20 bases remaining between them. CDR3 DNA sequence: TGTGCCAGCACCATCCAAGTGAGCCTAATTTCCTACGAGCAGTACTTC. Protein sequence: CASTIQVSLISYEQYF.

This clonotype has ten or more counts. The chain links TRBV29-1 to TRBJ1-5; D call uncertain. The V and J ends lost 4 bases and 8 bases respectively, with 15 bases between them. This CDR3 contains 13 residues. Germline V lookup: CDR1 SQVTM, CDR2 ANQGSEA. The CDR3 spells CSVGAGLREPQHF. The DNA for the CDR3 is TGCAGCGTTGGTGCAGGCTTGAGAGAGCCCCAGCATTTT.

This clonotype was counted ten times or more. This sequence joins TRBV10-3 and TRBJ2-3; D might be TRBD2 (5 bases). There are 14 residues in the CDR3. Germline V lookup: CDR1 ENHRY, CDR2 SYGVKD. V lost 6 bases and J lost 6, with 16 bases in between. The DNA for the CDR3 is TGTGCCATCAGGCCCGGGGTGGCGCGGGATACGCAGTATTTT. It specifies CAIRPGVARDTQYF.

This rearrangement joins TRBV6-6 to TRBJ1-6, with unresolved D. V was cut by 8 bases and J by 9 bases, with 14 bases left in between. CDR1 is MNHNY and CDR2 is SVGAGI in the germline V gene (reference sequence). The CDR3 loop spans 13 amino acids. The CDR3 reads CASWRHITSPLHF. Here the CDR3 DNA reads TGTGCCAGCTGGAGACATATAACTTCACCCCTCCACTTT.

This clonotype appeared a few times. The chain recombines TRBV11-2 with TRBJ2-7; 11 nucleotides line up with TRBD2. The V gene end was trimmed by 2 bases and the J gene end by 4 bases; junction bases not matched to a gene: 4. Germline V gene data show CDR1 as SGHAT and CDR2 as FQNNGV. The CDR3 covers 15 residues. The CDR3 protein is CASSLTSGSWYEQYF. CDR3 DNA sequence: TGTGCCAGCAGCTTAACTAGCGGGAGTTGGTACGAGCAGTACTTC.

This clonotype was found a few times. A much larger clone lies a single base off, so this may be a read error. V is TRBV12-3 or TRBV12-4 and J is TRBJ2-1; 14 bases align to TRBD2. The CDR3 extends over 14 amino acids. The J segment lost 6 bases and the V segment lost 6 bases, leaving 1 base of the junction unmatched. CDR3 residues: CASRTSGRANEQFF. The CDR3, as DNA: TGTGCCAGCAGGACTAGCGGGAGGGCCAATGAGCAGTTCTTC.

This clonotype came up many times. V usage is TRBV20-1 and J usage is TRBJ2-7; 13 bases are a match to TRBD2. CDR1 is DFQATT, CDR2 SNEGSKA, per germline (reference sequence). Losses at the gene ends were 6 bases for V and 3 bases for J; bases not matched to a gene: 5. This CDR3 is 14 amino acids long. The CDR3 bases are TGCAGTGCGCGGGGACTAGCGGGACTCTACGAGCAGTACTTC. Its protein is CSARGLAGLYEQYF.

This clonotype was recorded a few times. The rearrangement uses TRBV7-2 and TRBJ2-3; possible D gene TRBD1, 6 bases. The CDR3 is 16 amino acids. Germline CDR1 is SGHTA and CDR2 is FQGNSA. With 8 bases removed from V and 2 bases from J, the gap between germline ends came to 20 bases. The DNA of the CDR3 is TGTGCCAGCTGCACCCCAGGGGACACACTCACAGATACGCAGTATTTT. This codes for CASCTPGDTLTDTQYF.

V gene TRBV2 combines with J gene TRBJ2-1; no clear D gene. V gave up 2 bases and J gave up 8 bases, with 10 bases separating them. Germline V CDR1 and CDR2: SNHLY, FYNNEI. This CDR3 contains 13 residues. The CDR3 DNA sequence: TGTGCCAGCAGTGAACAAAGTGATTATGAGCAGTTCTTC. This encodes CASSEQSDYEQFF.

This clonotype has more than one count but fewer than ten. This chain joins TRBV18 and TRBJ2-7, with 11 bases lining up with TRBD1. Germline CDR1 reads KGHSH; CDR2 reads LQKENI. CDR3 length: 17 residues. J gave up 0 bases and V 3 bases, and 7 bases lay outside the gene matches. The CDR3 DNA sequence: TGTGCCAGCTCACCGGACAGGGGGCTTACCTTCTCCTACGAGCAGTACTTC. Protein sequence: CASSPDRGLTFSYEQYF. The entire variable domain, with the rest obtained from reference TRBV18 and TRBJ2-7, is as follows: NAGVMQNPRHLVRRRGQEARLRCSPMKGHSHVYWYRQLPEEGLKFMVYLQKENIIDESGMPKERFSAEFPKEGPSILRIQQVVRGDSAAYFCASSPDRGLTFSYEQYFGPGTRLTVT.

The chain links TRBV12-3 or TRBV12-4 to TRBJ2-3, with unresolved D. Trimming cost V 7 bases and J 3 bases, with 11 bases left between them. This CDR3 comprises 13 residues. The CDR3 coding sequence is TGTGCCAGCACCAGAAGCCCGACAGATACGCAGTATTTT. Its protein product is CASTRSPTDTQYF.

This sequence joins TRBV7-9 and TRBJ2-5, with 7 bases lining up with TRBD2. J lost 4 bases, V lost 5 bases, and 7 bases had no gene match. The CDR3 is 14 residues long. Germline V gene sequence: CDR1 SEHNR, CDR2 FQNEAQ (reference sequence). The CDR3 DNA follows: TGTGCCAGCAGCCCTCCCGGGGGGACAGAGACCCAGTACTTC. This translates into CASSPPGGTETQYF.

The sample holds many counts of this clonotype. The gene calls are TRBV24-1 and TRBJ2-3; 10 bases fit TRBD2. Germline values: CDR1 KGHDR, CDR2 SFDVKD. The CDR3 runs 17 residues. Trimming took 3 bases from V and 8 from J; bases not matched to a gene: 13. Here the CDR3 reads CATSDPQREGGPRTQYF. CDR3 coding DNA: TGTGCCACCAGTGATCCCCAGCGGGAGGGCGGGCCGCGTACGCAGTATTTT.

This chain joins TRBV20-1 and TRBJ2-7; the D gene is possibly TRBD2 (5 bases). The CDR3 covers 11 residues. Trimming left V 7 bases short and J 2 bases short, with 9 bases between. The germline V gene encodes CDR1 DFQATT and CDR2 SNEGSKA (reference sequence). CDR3 in amino acids: CSVRVTYEQYF. CDR3 DNA: TGCAGTGTGCGGGTTACCTACGAGCAGTACTTC.